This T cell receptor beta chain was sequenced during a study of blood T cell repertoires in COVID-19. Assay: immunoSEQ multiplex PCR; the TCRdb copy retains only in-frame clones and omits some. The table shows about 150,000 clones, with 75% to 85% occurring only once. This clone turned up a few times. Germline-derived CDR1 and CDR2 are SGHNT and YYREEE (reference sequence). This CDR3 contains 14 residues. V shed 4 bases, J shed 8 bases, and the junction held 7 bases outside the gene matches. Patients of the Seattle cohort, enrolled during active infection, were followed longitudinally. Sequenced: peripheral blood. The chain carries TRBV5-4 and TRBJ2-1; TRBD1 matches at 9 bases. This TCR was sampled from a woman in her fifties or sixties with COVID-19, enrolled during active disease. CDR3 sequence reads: CASSRLTGGDEQFF. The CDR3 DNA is TGTGCCAGCAGCCGGTTGACAGGGGGGGATGAGCAGTTCTTC. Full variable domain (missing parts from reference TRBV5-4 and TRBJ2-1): ETGVTQSPTHLIKTRGQQVTLRCSSQSGHNTVSWYQQALGQGPQFIFQYYREEENGRGNFPPRFSGLQFPNYSSELNVNALELDDSALYLCASSRLTGGDEQFFGPGTRLTVL.